The 23 T cell receptor beta chains reported below all come from one sample, sequenced in a study of blood T cell repertoires in COVID-19. Using immunoSEQ multiplex PCR, the repertoire was profiled, and TCRdb retains in-frame clones only, with some absent. The data contain 52,000 or so clones, less than 90% of them singletons. The sequencing sample was made of peripheral blood. These receptors were taken from a middle-aged man with acute or convalescent COVID-19.

V usage is TRBV10-1 and J usage is TRBJ2-3; 8 bases align to TRBD2. The CDR3 is 15 residues long. V shed 3 bases and J 4 bases; nucleotides not matched to a gene: 6. Germline CDR1 reads WNHNN; CDR2 reads SYGVQD (reference sequence). The CDR3 loop is CASSEMAGGSDTQYF. The CDR3 bases are TGCGCCAGCAGTGAAATGGCGGGAGGTTCAGATACGCAGTATTTT.

Here the CDR3 DNA reads TGCGCCAGCAGCTTGGATGGGAGAAGCACTGAAGCTTTCTTT. Its protein is CASSLDGRSTEAFF. The V call is TRBV5-1, the J call TRBJ1-1; D is undetermined. The CDR3 has 14 amino acids. Trimming removed 0 bases from V and 4 bases from J, with 10 bases in between. Germline V CDR1 and CDR2: SGHRS, YFSETQ.

The chain is built from TRBV3-1 (or the pseudogene TRBV3-2) and TRBJ2-7; 8 nucleotides agree with TRBD2. Germline V gene lookup returns CDR1 LGHDT and CDR2 YNNKEL (reference sequence). V lost 0 bases and J lost 7; bases outside the gene matches: 8. CDR3 length: 15 residues. The CDR3, as DNA: TGTGCCAGCAGCCAAGATTTTGTCGGGAGGGAGGAGCAGTACTTC. Translating gives CASSQDFVGREEQYF.

In nucleotides, the CDR3 is TGTGCCAGCAGCCCGACCGGGACTAGCGTCTACGAGCAGTACTTC. Its protein is CASSPTGTSVYEQYF. This chain links TRBV5-4 with TRBJ2-7; 10 bases match TRBD2. The germline CDR1 and CDR2 sequences are SGHNT and YYREEE (reference sequence). V shed 4 bases, J shed 3 bases, and the junction held 7 bases outside the gene matches. CDR3 size: 15 residues.

This clone was recorded once. V is TRBV7-2 and J is TRBJ1-1; D unclear. The CDR3 spans 14 residues. With 4 bases removed from V and 4 bases from J, the gap between germline ends came to 13 bases. Germline values: CDR1 SGHTA, CDR2 FQGNSA. The CDR3 DNA follows: TGTGCCAGCAGCTCCTCAATTGGAGGCACTGAAGCTTTCTTT. Translating gives CASSSSIGGTEAFF.

The V and J genes are TRBV6-5 and TRBJ2-3; 14 nucleotides match TRBD2. J was trimmed by 4 bases and V by 7 bases; bases with no gene match: 4. This CDR3 is built from 15 residues. The germline CDR1 and CDR2 sequences are MNHEY and SVGAGI. The DNA of the CDR3 is TGTGCCAGCATTAGACTAGCGGGGGGGCCAGATACGCAGTATTTT. It encodes CASIRLAGGPDTQYF.

This chain connects TRBV5-1 to TRBJ2-2, with D perhaps TRBD2 (5 bases). The germline gives CDR1 SGHRS, CDR2 YFSETQ. Trimming removed 5 bases from V and 5 bases from J, with 22 bases in between. CDR3 length equals 17 residues. The CDR3 coding sequence is TGCGCCAGCAGTACCGGACTCCTCCTTAGTGGGACCGGGGAGCTGTTTTTT. The encoded protein is CASSTGLLLSGTGELFF. The variable domain in full, with the rest retrieved from reference TRBV5-1 and TRBJ2-2, is KAGVTQTPRYLIKTRGQQVTLSCSPISGHRSVSWYQQTPGQGLQFLFEYFSETQRNKGNFPGRFSGRQFSNSRSEMNVSTLELGDSALYLCASSTGLLLSGTGELFFGEGSRLTVL.

The chain employs TRBV7-3 and TRBJ2-2; 8 bases align to TRBD2. Trimming removed 4 bases from V and 0 bases from J; junction bases left unmatched: 4. CDR3 length equals 16 residues. Germline CDR1 SGHTA, CDR2 FQGTGA. CDR3 sequence: CASSSGLAANTGELFF. The CDR3 nucleotides are TGTGCCAGCAGCTCCGGACTAGCAGCGAACACCGGGGAGCTGTTTTTT.

The V gene is TRBV5-1, the J gene TRBJ2-2, with D possibly matching TRBD2 (7 bases). This CDR3 contains 15 residues. Trimming took 8 bases from V and 1 from J, leaving 15 bases between them. The germline CDR1 and CDR2 sequences are SGHRS and YFSETQ. In nucleotides, the CDR3 is TGCGCCAGTCGGGGGGACATACAGAACACCGGGGAGCTGTTTTTT. Translated, it gives CASRGDIQNTGELFF.

The chain uses TRBV10-3 and TRBJ2-1; 7 positions match TRBD2. Per the germline V gene, CDR1 is ENHRY and CDR2 is SYGVKD. The CDR3 totals 17 residues. The trim removed 7 bases at V and 3 bases at J, leaving 15 bases unmatched. This CDR3 reads CAIKARGPAGNYNEQFF. In DNA, the CDR3 is TGTGCCATCAAGGCCAGAGGGCCAGCGGGAAACTACAATGAGCAGTTCTTC.

This rearrangement joins TRBV5-6 to TRBJ1-6; possible D gene TRBD1, 6 bases. Trimming removed 2 bases from V and 2 bases from J, with 14 bases in between. This CDR3 spans 17 amino acids. The germline V gene encodes CDR1 SGHDT and CDR2 YYEEEE. CDR3 coding DNA: TGTGCCAGCAGCTTACCCTCAGGGGACACCTATAATTCACCCCTCCACTTT. This codes for CASSLPSGDTYNSPLHF.

The chain couples TRBV5-1 to TRBJ2-5, with TRBD2 matching 11 bases. In germline, CDR1 is SGHRS, CDR2 YFSETQ. Trimming at V came to 5 bases and at J to 2 bases, leaving 5 bases not matched to a gene. The CDR3 runs to 15 residues. CDR3 region: CASRTSGRLQETQYF. CDR3 nucleotide sequence: TGCGCCAGCAGAACTAGCGGGAGATTACAAGAGACCCAGTACTTC.

The rearrangement joins TRBV7-3 to TRBJ2-5; D is unclear. The V and J ends lost 2 bases and 5 bases respectively, with 12 bases between them. The CDR3 is made up of 14 amino acids. From germline, CDR1 is SGHTA and CDR2 FQGTGA. The CDR3 is CASSLGSAGETQYF. The CDR3 nucleotides read TGTGCCAGCAGCTTAGGATCAGCCGGGGAGACCCAGTACTTC.

The chain's CDR3 is CASGPSGSIRTDTQYF. The CDR3, as DNA: TGCGCCAGCGGGCCTAGCGGGAGTATTCGCACAGATACGCAGTATTTT. The rearrangement joins TRBV5-1 to TRBJ2-3, with TRBD2 identical over 10 bases. Germline V lookup: CDR1 SGHRS, CDR2 YFSETQ. V was clipped by 7 bases and J by 1 base; unmatched bases: 9. The CDR3 has 16 amino acids.

V usage is TRBV2 and J usage is TRBJ2-7; D may be TRBD2 (5 bases). V was trimmed by 10 bases and J by 5 bases, leaving 15 bases between them. The CDR3 length is 12 residues. The V gene's germline CDR1 is SNHLY and CDR2 FYNNEI. The CDR3 sequence: CATGPEVDEQYF. CDR3 sequence (DNA): TGTGCCACGGGCCCGGAGGTGGACGAGCAGTACTTC. The full variable domain, completed using reference TRBV2 and TRBJ2-7, is EPEVTQTPSHQVTQMGQEVILRCVPISNHLYFYWYRQILGQKVEFLVSFYNNEISEKSEIFDDQFSVERPDGSNFTLKIRSTKLEDSAMYFCATGPEVDEQYFGPGTRLTVT.

V usage is TRBV11-3 and J usage is TRBJ2-1; 14 nucleotides align to TRBD2. The CDR3 totals 15 residues. Trimming at V came to 5 bases and at J to 11 bases, leaving 8 bases not matched to a gene. In germline, CDR1 is SGHNT, CDR2 YENEEA. The CDR3 reads CASSVGTSGGRKQFF. The CDR3 nucleotides read TGTGCCAGCAGCGTAGGGACTAGCGGGGGTCGTAAGCAGTTCTTC.

This clone was seen only a few times. The J gene is TRBJ1-2, the V gene TRBV27; 7 bases fit TRBD1. This CDR3 has 17 residues. The J segment lost 0 bases and the V segment lost 2 bases, leaving 9 bases of the junction unmatched. In germline, CDR1 is MNHEY, CDR2 SMNVEV (reference sequence). This CDR3 is CASSLTSGQSTNYGYTF. Here the CDR3 DNA reads TGTGCCAGCAGTTTAACGTCGGGACAGTCTACTAACTATGGCTACACCTTC.

In its sample, this clone was seen a few times. The chain is built from TRBV6-2 or TRBV6-3 and TRBJ2-7, with 9 bases aligning to TRBD2. The CDR3 has 15 residues. V lost 4 bases, J lost 6 bases, and 10 bases stayed unmatched. Germline loops: CDR1 MNHEY, CDR2 SVGEGT. CDR3 DNA: TGTGCCAGCAGTTTCATAGCGGGAGAGTCCCTCGAGCAGTACTTC. It yields the protein CASSFIAGESLEQYF.

The chain employs TRBV28 and TRBJ2-7, with 11 bases lining up with TRBD2. The CDR3 spans 15 residues. Trimming removed 4 bases from V and 5 bases from J; junction bases left unmatched: 7. Germline V lookup: CDR1 MDHEN, CDR2 SYDVKM. CDR3 in DNA: TGTGCCAGCAGTTCCCCTAGCGGGAGGACCCACGAGCAGTACTTC. The encoded protein is CASSSPSGRTHEQYF.

The chain joins TRBV21-1 to TRBJ1-3. TRBV21-1 is deemed a pseudogene. The CDR3 runs 17 residues. The CDR3 bases are TGTGCCAGCAGCCCTCGACCGACCCCGGAGACCGGAAACACCATATATTTT. It translates to CASSPRPTPETGNTIYF.

This clone has just a few counts. The V gene is TRBV18, the J gene TRBJ2-5, with D perhaps TRBD2 (5 bases). Trimming took off 3 bases at V and 2 bases at J, with 16 bases between the two ends. The germline CDR1 and CDR2 sequences are KGHSH and LQKENI. The CDR3 runs to 16 residues. The CDR3 nucleotides read TGTGCCAGCTCACCTTACCCGGGAACCGAACAAGAGACCCAGTACTTC. Translated: CASSPYPGTEQETQYF.

A few counts support this clone. The chain uses TRBV10-2 and TRBJ2-5, with TRBD1 as a possible D gene (5 bases). This CDR3 has 14 residues. Trimming shortened V by 3 bases and J by 5 bases, and 13 bases separated the two germline ends. Germline assignment: CDR1 WSHSY and CDR2 SAAADI. The CDR3 protein is CASSDGAHEETQYF. In nucleotides, the CDR3 is TGCGCCAGCAGTGATGGGGCACATGAGGAGACCCAGTACTTC.

The chain carries TRBV15 and TRBJ2-1, with D possibly being TRBD2 (5 bases). V gave up 0 bases and J gave up 2 bases, with 11 bases separating them. The CDR3 is 16 residues long. The germline V gene encodes CDR1 LNHNV and CDR2 YYDKDF (reference sequence). This CDR3 is CATSRDYERPYNEQFF. The DNA of the CDR3 is TGTGCCACCAGCAGAGATTACGAGCGGCCCTACAATGAGCAGTTCTTC. Full variable domain (remainder filled in from reference TRBV15 and TRBJ2-1): DAMVIQNPRYQVTQFGKPVTLSCSQTLNHNVMYWYQQKSSQAPKLLFHYYDKDFNNEADTPDNFQSRRPNTSFCFLDIRSPGLGDTAMYLCATSRDYERPYNEQFFGPGTRLTVL.